This T cell receptor beta chain was sequenced during a study of T cell responses to AZD1222 COVID-19 vaccine. The CDR3 runs to 15 residues. The germline V gene encodes CDR1 SGHTA and CDR2 FQGNSA. Trimming stripped 1 base from V and 3 bases from J, with 13 bases between. Study results and limitations: Spike-specific TCR breadth and depth both grew after two AZD1222 doses. Clonal diversity was possibly underestimated, and the donors were mostly white British, with more females. Dominant CD4 TCR responses targeted spike regions 160-218 and 743-854. The repertoires were collected only after the peak T cell response.

The protocol was immunoSEQ multiplex PCR, while the TCRdb copy is restricted to in-frame clones and leaves out a portion. The sample shows about 100,000 clones, approximately 89% of them seen only once. This clone was observed once. Antigen specificity is unknown. The receptor comes from an adult in good health. The chain has TRBV7-2 and TRBJ2-7; D is possibly TRBD1 (5 bases). This specimen consisted of peripheral blood, obtained on day 0 of AZD1222 vaccination. Here the CDR3 reads CASSLDPFRGYEQYF. The CDR3 nucleotides are TGTGCCAGCAGCTTAGATCCGTTTAGGGGCTACGAGCAGTACTTC.